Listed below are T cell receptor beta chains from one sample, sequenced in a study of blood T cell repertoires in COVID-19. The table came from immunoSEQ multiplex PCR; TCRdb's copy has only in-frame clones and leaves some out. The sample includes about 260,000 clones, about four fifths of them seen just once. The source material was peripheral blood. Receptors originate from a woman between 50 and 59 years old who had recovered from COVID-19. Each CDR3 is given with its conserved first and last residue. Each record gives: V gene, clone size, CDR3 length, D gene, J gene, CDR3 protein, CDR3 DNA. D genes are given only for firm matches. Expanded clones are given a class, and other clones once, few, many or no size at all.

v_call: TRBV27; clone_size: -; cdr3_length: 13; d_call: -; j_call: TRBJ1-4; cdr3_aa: CASSLTGNEKLFF; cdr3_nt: TGTGCCAGCAGTTTAACAGGAAATGAAAAACTGTTTTTT
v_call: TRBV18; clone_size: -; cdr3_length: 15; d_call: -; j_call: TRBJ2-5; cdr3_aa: CASSRGQAGQETQYF; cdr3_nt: TGTGCCAGCTCGCGCGGACAGGCGGGACAAGAGACCCAGTACTTC
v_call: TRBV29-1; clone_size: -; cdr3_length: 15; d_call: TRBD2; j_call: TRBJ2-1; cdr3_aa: CSARFDTSGRDEQFF; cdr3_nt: TGCAGCGCCCGCTTCGATACTAGCGGGAGGGATGAGCAGTTCTTC
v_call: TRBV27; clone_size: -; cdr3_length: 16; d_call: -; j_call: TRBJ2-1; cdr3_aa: CASRGRPDTLYNEQFF; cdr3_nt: TGTGCCAGCAGAGGGAGGCCAGACACCTTGTACAATGAGCAGTTCTTC
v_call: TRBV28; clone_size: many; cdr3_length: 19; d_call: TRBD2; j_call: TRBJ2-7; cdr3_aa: CASSLATGTSLFVPYEQYF; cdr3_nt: TGTGCCAGCAGTTTAGCCACCGGGACTAGCTTGTTCGTTCCCTACGAGCAGTACTTC
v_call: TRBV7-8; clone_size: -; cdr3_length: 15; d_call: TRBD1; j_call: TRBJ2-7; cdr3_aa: CASQEVSRGTGEQYF; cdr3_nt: TGTGCCAGCCAAGAAGTATCCAGGGGGACGGGGGAGCAGTACTTC
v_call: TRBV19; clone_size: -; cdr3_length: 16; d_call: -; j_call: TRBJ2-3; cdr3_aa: CASSIGGGQGTDTQYF; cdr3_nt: TGTGCCAGTAGTATAGGCGGGGGACAGGGCACAGATACGCAGTATTTT
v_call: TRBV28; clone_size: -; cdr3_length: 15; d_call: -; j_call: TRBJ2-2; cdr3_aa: CASRSSGANTGELFF; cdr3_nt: TGTGCCAGCAGGAGCTCCGGGGCGAACACCGGGGAGCTGTTTTTT
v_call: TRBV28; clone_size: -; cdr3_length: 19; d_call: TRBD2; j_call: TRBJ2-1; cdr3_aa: CASSLTGTSGATSYNEQFF; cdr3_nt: TGTGCCAGCAGTTTAACTGGGACTAGCGGGGCCACCTCCTACAATGAGCAGTTCTTC
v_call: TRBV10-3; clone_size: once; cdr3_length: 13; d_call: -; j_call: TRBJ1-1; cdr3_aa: CAIRDTANTEAFF; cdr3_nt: TGTGCCATCAGGGACACAGCGAACACTGAAGCTTTCTTT
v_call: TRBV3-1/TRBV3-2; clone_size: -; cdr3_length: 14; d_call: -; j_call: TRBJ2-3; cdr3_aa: CASSQDTGWDTQYF; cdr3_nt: TGTGCCAGCAGCCAAGATACGGGATGGGATACGCAGTATTTT
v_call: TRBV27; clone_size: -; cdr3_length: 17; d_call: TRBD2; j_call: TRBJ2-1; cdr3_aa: CASSPGTSGSSYNEQFF; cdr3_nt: TGTGCCAGCAGTCCGGGGACTAGCGGGAGCTCCTACAATGAGCAGTTCTTC
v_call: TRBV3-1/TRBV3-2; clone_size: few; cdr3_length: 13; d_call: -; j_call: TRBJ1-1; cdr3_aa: CASSQEGGSEAFF; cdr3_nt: TGTGCCAGCAGCCAAGAGGGGGGTAGTGAAGCTTTCTTT
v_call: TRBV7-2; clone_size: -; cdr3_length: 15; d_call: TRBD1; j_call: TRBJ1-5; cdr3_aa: CASSLGGTGSQPQHF; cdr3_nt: TGTGCCAGCAGCTTAGGCGGGACAGGGAGTCAGCCCCAGCATTTT
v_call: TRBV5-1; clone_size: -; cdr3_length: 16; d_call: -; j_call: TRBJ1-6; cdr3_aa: CASSLAGLRYNSPLHF; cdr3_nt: TGCGCCAGCAGCTTAGCAGGGTTGCGGTATAATTCACCCCTCCACTTT
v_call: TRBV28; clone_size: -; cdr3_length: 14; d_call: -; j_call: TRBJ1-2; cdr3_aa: CASSLGKALYGYTF; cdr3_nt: TGTGCCAGCAGTCTAGGTAAAGCCCTTTATGGCTACACCTTC
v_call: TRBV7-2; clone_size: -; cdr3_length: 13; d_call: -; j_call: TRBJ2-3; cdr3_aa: CASSSSGTDTQYF; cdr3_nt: TGTGCCAGCAGCTCTAGCGGCACAGATACGCAGTATTTT
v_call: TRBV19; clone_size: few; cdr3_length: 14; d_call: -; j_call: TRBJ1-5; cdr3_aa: CASSIQGNDQPQHF; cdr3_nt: TGTGCCAGTAGTATTCAGGGGAACGATCAGCCCCAGCATTTT
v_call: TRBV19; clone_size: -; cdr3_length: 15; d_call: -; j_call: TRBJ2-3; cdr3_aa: CASSWGDRYTDTQYF; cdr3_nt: TGTGCCAGTAGTTGGGGGGACAGATACACAGATACGCAGTATTTT
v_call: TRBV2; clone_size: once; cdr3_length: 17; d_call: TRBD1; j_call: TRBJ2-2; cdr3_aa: CASSNPGDRGLTGELFF; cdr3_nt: TGTGCCAGCAGTAACCCGGGGGACAGGGGGCTTACCGGGGAGCTGTTTTTT
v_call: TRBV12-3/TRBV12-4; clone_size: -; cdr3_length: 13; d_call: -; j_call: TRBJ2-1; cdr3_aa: CASSLTSYNEQFF; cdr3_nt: TGTGCCAGCAGCCTAACTAGCTACAATGAGCAGTTCTTC
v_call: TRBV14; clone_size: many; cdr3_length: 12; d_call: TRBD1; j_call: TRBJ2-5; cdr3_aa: CASSRDRKTQYF; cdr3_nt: TGTGCCAGCAGCCGGGACAGAAAGACCCAGTACTTC
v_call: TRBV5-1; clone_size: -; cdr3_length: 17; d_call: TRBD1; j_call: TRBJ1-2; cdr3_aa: CASSRGQGEEAFYGYTF; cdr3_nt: TGCGCCAGCAGCCGTGGACAGGGGGAAGAGGCGTTCTATGGCTACACCTTC
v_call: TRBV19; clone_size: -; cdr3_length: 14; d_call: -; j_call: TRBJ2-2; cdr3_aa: CASMYRRNTGELFF; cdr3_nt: TGTGCCAGTATGTACAGGAGGAACACCGGGGAGCTGTTTTTT
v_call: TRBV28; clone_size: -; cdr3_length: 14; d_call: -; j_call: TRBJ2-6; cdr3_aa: CASGTGFGANVLTF; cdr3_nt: TGTGCCAGTGGCACAGGGTTTGGGGCCAACGTCCTGACTTTC
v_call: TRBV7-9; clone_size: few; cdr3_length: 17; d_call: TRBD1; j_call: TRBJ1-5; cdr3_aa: CASSLGQGVLGNQPQHF; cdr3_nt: TGTGCCAGCAGCTTAGGACAGGGAGTACTTGGAAATCAGCCCCAGCATTTT
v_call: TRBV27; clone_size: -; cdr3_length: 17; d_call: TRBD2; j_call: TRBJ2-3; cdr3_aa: CASSRDSGSVGTDTQYF; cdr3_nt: TGTGCCAGCAGTCGCGATAGCGGGAGCGTGGGCACAGATACGCAGTATTTT
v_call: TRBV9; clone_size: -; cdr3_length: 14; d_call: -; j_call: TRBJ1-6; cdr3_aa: CASSTHRAKSPLHF; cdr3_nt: TGTGCCAGCAGCACTCACAGGGCGAAGTCACCCCTCCACTTT
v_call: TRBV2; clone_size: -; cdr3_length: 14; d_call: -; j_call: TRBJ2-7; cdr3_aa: CASRPRGHSYEQYF; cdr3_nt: TGTGCCAGCAGGCCGAGGGGACACTCCTACGAGCAGTACTTC
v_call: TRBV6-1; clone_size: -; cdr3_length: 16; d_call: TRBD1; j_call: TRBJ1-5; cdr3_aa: CASSVGTVNSNQPQHF; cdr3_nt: TGTGCCAGCAGTGTTGGGACAGTTAATAGCAATCAGCCCCAGCATTTT
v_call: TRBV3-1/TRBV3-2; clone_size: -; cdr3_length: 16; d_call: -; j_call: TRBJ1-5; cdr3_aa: CASSVSIPWHHQPQHF; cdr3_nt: TGTGCCAGCAGCGTGTCGATTCCCTGGCATCATCAGCCCCAGCATTTT
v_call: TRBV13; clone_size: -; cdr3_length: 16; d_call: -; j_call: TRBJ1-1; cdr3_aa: CASSLKLGSLNTEAFF; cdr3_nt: TGTGCCAGCAGCTTAAAATTGGGCAGCTTGAACACTGAAGCTTTCTTT
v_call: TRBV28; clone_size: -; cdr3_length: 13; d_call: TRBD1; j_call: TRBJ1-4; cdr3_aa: CASNQNRGRKLFF; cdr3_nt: TGTGCCAGCAACCAGAACAGGGGAAGGAAACTGTTTTTT